This T cell receptor beta chain was sequenced in a study of blood T cell repertoires in COVID-19. Across the study: Samples of COVID-19 (acute and convalescent) were obtained from the United States, Italy and Spain. Sample material is recorded as cDNA or gDNA derived from T cells, B-cell-depleted T cells, or PBMCs.

In the source study's methods: Amplification from reference gene primers served as the basis for estimated nucleated cell counts. Assay: immunoSEQ multiplex PCR; the TCRdb copy retains only in-frame clones and omits some. That table supplies the V and J calls and clone size; D and trimming were determined from the DNA. The table lists approximately 92,000 clones, over 80% of them singletons, with more than 15% in the top ten. Germline V gene sequence: CDR1 LGHDT, CDR2 YNNKEL (reference sequence). The V gene lost 0 bases and the J gene lost 2 bases, with 8 bases spanning the gap. The CDR3 covers 15 residues.

The TCR originated in a man older than 75 with acute or convalescent COVID-19. This rearrangement joins TRBV3-1 (or the pseudogene TRBV3-2) to TRBJ2-1; D perhaps matches TRBD2 (6 bases). Source material: peripheral blood. The CDR3 coding sequence is TGTGCCAGCAGCCAAGAACTAGCCCCCTACAATGAGCAGTTCTTC. It yields the protein CASSQELAPYNEQFF.